This passage covers 16 T cell receptor beta chains from one sample sequenced in a study of neoadjuvant anti-PD-1 for oral cavity cancer. Time point given: after neoadjuvant nivolumab, at surgical resection. The protocol was immunoSEQ multiplex PCR, while the TCRdb copy is restricted to in-frame clones and leaves out a portion. The sample contains 11,000 to 15,000 clones, about 77% of which appear only once. The sequencing here drew on PBMCs, taken after nivolumab (anti-PD-1) treatment. These receptor sequences come from a person aged 40 to 85 with oral cavity squamous cell carcinoma.

This sequence joins TRBV6-1 and TRBJ2-7, with 7 bases identical to TRBD1. Looked up from germline, CDR1 is MNHNS and CDR2 is SASEGT. The V gene end was trimmed by 4 bases and the J gene end by 0 bases; junction bases not matched to a gene: 6. The CDR3 is made up of 15 amino acids. CDR3 coding DNA: TGTGCCAGCAGTGCCACAGGGGTCGACTCCTACGAGCAGTACTTC. This codes for CASSATGVDSYEQYF.

This chain links TRBV4-1 with TRBJ1-1, with D perhaps matching TRBD1 (5 bases). With 3 bases removed from V and 1 base from J, the gap between germline ends came to 12 bases. In germline, CDR1 is MGHRA, CDR2 YSYEKL. The CDR3 covers 15 residues. The CDR3 spells CASSQGQFKNTEAFF. The DNA of the CDR3 is TGCGCCAGCAGCCAGGGGCAATTTAAGAACACTGAAGCTTTCTTT.

The chain uses TRBV4-1 and TRBJ2-7, with 10 bases matching TRBD1. J was trimmed by 0 bases and V by 5 bases; bases with no gene match: 4. The CDR3 runs to 15 residues. Germline loops: CDR1 MGHRA, CDR2 YSYEKL. The CDR3 protein is CASSSGDRGSYEQYF. CDR3 coding DNA: TGCGCCAGCAGCTCCGGGGACAGGGGCTCCTACGAGCAGTACTTC.

The CDR3 here is CASSLWAGRNTEAFF. CDR3 DNA sequence: TGTGCCAGCAGCTTATGGGCAGGGCGGAACACTGAAGCTTTCTTT. The V and J genes are TRBV7-3 and TRBJ1-1, with D possibly being TRBD1 (5 bases). The CDR3 runs 15 residues. Trimming removed 2 bases from V and 1 base from J, with 11 bases in between. Germline V gives CDR1 SGHTA, CDR2 FQGTGA.

The V gene is TRBV7-9, the J gene TRBJ1-1, with unresolved D. In germline, CDR1 is SEHNR, CDR2 FQNEAQ (reference sequence). This CDR3 contains 16 residues. V was pared by 1 base and J by 1 base, with 13 bases between. CDR3 loop: CASSLDSWAENTEAFF. DNA for the CDR3: TGTGCCAGCAGCTTAGATTCTTGGGCGGAGAACACTGAAGCTTTCTTT.

This clone was seen only a few times. V gene TRBV18 combines with J gene TRBJ1-1; D remains unclear. From germline, CDR1 is KGHSH and CDR2 LQKENI. The CDR3 has 14 residues. V was pared by 6 bases and J by 5 bases, with 16 bases between. The CDR3 protein is CASSSQGHNTEAFF. CDR3 coding DNA: TGTGCCAGCTCCAGCCAAGGGCACAATACTGAAGCTTTCTTT.

The chain carries TRBV13 and TRBJ2-1; D is ambiguous. Germline V gene sequence: CDR1 PRHDT, CDR2 FYEKMQ (reference sequence). The CDR3 length is 13 residues. The V gene lost 2 bases and the J gene lost 5 bases, with 7 bases spanning the gap. The CDR3 loop is CASSLLVDNEQFF. The CDR3 coding sequence is TGTGCCAGCAGCTTATTAGTAGACAATGAGCAGTTCTTC. The full variable domain, its missing parts supplied by reference TRBV13 and TRBJ2-1, is AAGVIQSPRHLIKEKRETATLKCYPIPRHDTVYWYQQGPGQDPQFLISFYEKMQSDKGSIPDRFSAQQFSDYHSELNMSSLELGDSALYFCASSLLVDNEQFFGPGTRLTVL.

CDR3 bases: TGTGCCACCTCGGGACAGGGGGCTCAGCCCCAGCATTTT. It translates to CATSGQGAQPQHF. The chain combines TRBV7-9 with TRBJ1-5; 12 nucleotides line up with TRBD1. CDR1 and CDR2 (germline): SEHNR, FQNEAQ (reference sequence). The CDR3 is 13 amino acids. The trim removed 10 bases at V and 6 bases at J, leaving 4 bases unmatched. Full variable domain (missing parts from reference TRBV7-9 and TRBJ1-5): DTGVSQNPRHKITKRGQNVTFRCDPISEHNRLYWYRQTLGQGPEFLTYFQNEAQLEKSRLLSDRFSAERPKGSFSTLEIQRTEQGDSAMYLCATSGQGAQPQHFGDGTRLSIL.

The genes are TRBV5-1 and TRBJ1-2, with TRBD1 as a possible D gene (5 bases). Germline assignment: CDR1 SGHRS and CDR2 YFSETQ. Trimming removed 3 bases at V and 5 bases at J, with 20 bases between. CDR3 size: 16 residues. The CDR3 DNA is TGCGCCAGCAGCTATCTACAGGTCGCCTCATTTTATGGCTACACCTTC. Protein product: CASSYLQVASFYGYTF.

This chain uses TRBV5-5 with TRBJ2-1; D is unclear. Germline assignment: CDR1 SGHKS and CDR2 YYEKEE (reference sequence). There are 16 residues in the CDR3. V lost 0 bases, J lost 3 bases, and 13 bases lay in between. CDR3 sequence: CASSLEAEPSYNEQFF. The CDR3 region has the DNA TGTGCCAGCAGCTTGGAGGCGGAACCAAGCTACAATGAGCAGTTCTTC.

The chain couples TRBV10-3 to TRBJ1-1; TRBD1 is a possible D gene (5 bases). The CDR3 is made up of 15 amino acids. V was pared by 6 bases and J by 0 bases, with 14 bases between. Germline CDR1 ENHRY, CDR2 SYGVKD. The CDR3 reads CAIRETGTVNTEAFF. CDR3 sequence (DNA): TGTGCCATCAGGGAGACTGGGACGGTGAACACTGAAGCTTTCTTT.

The rearrangement joins TRBV28 to TRBJ1-2; a weak D match, TRBD1 (5 bases). Germline lookup yields CDR1 MDHEN and CDR2 SYDVKM. V lost 4 bases and J 4 bases, leaving 28 bases between the germline ends. This CDR3 region has 19 residues. The CDR3 loop reads CASSSLWQGYLQGTYGYTF. In nucleotides, the CDR3 is TGTGCCAGCAGTTCATTATGGCAGGGTTATCTTCAGGGAACCTATGGCTACACCTTC.

Written as DNA, the CDR3 is TGCGCCAGTCGTAATCAGGGCAGGCTGGGAGATTCACCCCTCCACTTT. As protein: CASRNQGRLGDSPLHF. This chain links TRBV10-2 with TRBJ1-6, with a tentative D call TRBD1 (5 bases). Trimming took off 9 bases at V and 8 bases at J, with 23 bases between the two ends. CDR1 is WSHSY and CDR2 is SAAADI in the germline V gene. The CDR3 spans 16 residues.

The chain is built from TRBV10-3 and TRBJ1-5; no reliable D call. Germline-derived CDR1 and CDR2 are ENHRY and SYGVKD. The CDR3 has 16 residues. Trimming stripped 6 bases from V and 0 bases from J, with 15 bases between. The CDR3 protein is CAISPQAGSSNQPQHF. Written as DNA, the CDR3 is TGTGCCATCAGCCCCCAGGCAGGCAGTAGCAATCAGCCCCAGCATTTT.

CDR3 residues: CASSSPSTYEQYF. DNA of the CDR3: TGTGCCAGCAGTTCCCCTAGCACCTACGAGCAGTACTTC. The chain joins TRBV6-5 to TRBJ2-7; maybe TRBD2 (5 bases). The CDR3 sequence is 13 residues long. Germline CDR1 and CDR2: MNHEY and SVGAGI. Trimming left V 4 bases short and J 2 bases short, with 9 bases between.

The V and J genes are TRBV9 and TRBJ1-6; tentatively, D is TRBD1 (5 bases). Per germline, CDR1 SGDLS and CDR2 YYNGEE. The V end lost 0 bases, the J end lost 9 bases, and 10 bases lay between the germline ends. The CDR3 is 14 amino acids. CDR3 protein: CASSVGGEGSPLHF. Here the CDR3 DNA reads TGTGCCAGCAGCGTAGGAGGGGAGGGTTCACCCCTCCACTTT.